A single sample gave rise to the 8 T cell receptor beta chains below, sequenced in a study of shared clonotypes between healthy human individuals. Libraries were prepared by immunoSEQ multiplex PCR; TCRdb keeps only in-frame clonotypes and omits some of them. Among approximately 400,000 clones listed, around 96% were seen once. Sequencing was performed on memory CD8+ T cells sorted from blood. As to subset: CD45RO+ cells pooled with CCR7-negative TemRA cells. The receptor source for this set is a man in his thirties or forties in good health.

This clone was picked up one time. The chain combines TRBV5-1 with TRBJ1-5, with a weak D call TRBD1 (5 bases). V was pared by 0 bases and J by 7 bases, with 11 bases between. The germline V gene has CDR1 SGHRS and CDR2 YFSETQ. This CDR3 region has 14 residues. This CDR3 is CASSLGGGGQPQHF. CDR3 sequence (DNA): TGCGCCAGCAGCTTGGGGGGCGGGGGACAGCCCCAGCATTTT.

This chain joins TRBV11-3 and TRBJ2-7; D could derive from TRBD1 or TRBD2 (5 bases each). Germline V gives CDR1 SGHNT, CDR2 YENEEA. Trimming left V 4 bases short and J 3 bases short, with 10 bases between. This CDR3 comprises 13 residues. The CDR3 loop is CASSSGPGYEQYF. DNA for the CDR3: TGTGCCAGCAGCTCGGGACCGGGCTACGAGCAGTACTTC.

This clone was found once. V and J are TRBV28 and TRBJ1-5; D is ambiguous. Trimming removed 3 bases at V and 5 bases at J, with 14 bases between. The V gene's germline CDR1 is MDHEN and CDR2 SYDVKM. This CDR3 has 15 amino acids. The CDR3 sequence: CASSFFFGTDQPQHF. The CDR3 coding sequence is TGTGCCAGCAGTTTTTTTTTCGGTACGGATCAGCCCCAGCATTTT.

This clone was observed once. The chain links TRBV4-2 to TRBJ2-4, with 7 nucleotides matching TRBD1. From germline, CDR1 is LGHNA and CDR2 YNFKEQ. J lost 3 bases, V lost 8 bases, and 7 bases had no gene match. The CDR3 is 14 residues long. CDR3 residues: CASAIDRVKNIQYF. The CDR3 region has the DNA TGTGCCAGCGCAATCGACAGGGTCAAAAACATTCAGTACTTC.

The chain joins TRBV6-4 to TRBJ2-7, with D unclear. The CDR3 extends over 9 amino acids. Germline CDR1 and CDR2: MRHNA and SNTAGT. V was shortened by 9 bases and J by 3 bases, with 3 bases between the two germline ends. CDR3 coding DNA: TGTGCCAGTCTCTACGAGCAGTACTTC. Translated, it gives CASLYEQYF.

The chain combines TRBV28 with TRBJ1-2; 9 bases fit TRBD1. Per germline, CDR1 MDHEN and CDR2 SYDVKM. V gave up 3 bases and J gave up 8 bases; unmatched junction bases: 10. The CDR3 length is 15 residues. CDR3 DNA sequence: TGTGCCAGCAGTTTCTCCGACAGGGGGATTCTAGGCTACACCTTC. Protein product: CASSFSDRGILGYTF.

The J gene is TRBJ1-3, the V gene TRBV13; a weak D match, TRBD1 (5 bases). The V gene lost 5 bases and the J gene lost 0 bases, with 8 bases spanning the gap. Germline V gives CDR1 PRHDT, CDR2 FYEKMQ (reference sequence). CDR3 length: 14 amino acids. The CDR3 nucleotides are TGTGCCAGCAGCCGGGGGGACTCTGGAAACACCATATATTTT. Translated, it gives CASSRGDSGNTIYF.

The chain carries TRBV6-1 and TRBJ2-1; weak D call: TRBD2 (6 bases). V was pared by 4 bases and J by 9 bases, with 10 bases between. Looked up from germline, CDR1 is MNHNS and CDR2 is SASEGT. This CDR3 is 12 amino acids long. The CDR3 DNA follows: TGTGCCAGCAGTGCATTAGCGGTTGAGCAGTTCTTC. Its translation: CASSALAVEQFF.